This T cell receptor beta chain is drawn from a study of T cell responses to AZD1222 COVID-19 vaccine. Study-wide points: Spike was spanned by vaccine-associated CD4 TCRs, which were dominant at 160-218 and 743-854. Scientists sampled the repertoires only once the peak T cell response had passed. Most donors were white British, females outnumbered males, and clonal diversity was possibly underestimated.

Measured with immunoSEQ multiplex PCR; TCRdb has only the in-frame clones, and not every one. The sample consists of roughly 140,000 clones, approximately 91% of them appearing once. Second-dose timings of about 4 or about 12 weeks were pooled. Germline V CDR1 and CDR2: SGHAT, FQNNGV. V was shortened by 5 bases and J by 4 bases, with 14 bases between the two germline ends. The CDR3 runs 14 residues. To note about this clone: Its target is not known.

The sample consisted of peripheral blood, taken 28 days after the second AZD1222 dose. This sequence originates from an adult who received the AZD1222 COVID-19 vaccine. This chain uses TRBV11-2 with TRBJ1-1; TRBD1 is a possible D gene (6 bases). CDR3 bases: TGTGCCAGCAGCAAGAACAGGGATCGCACTGAAGCTTTCTTT. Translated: CASSKNRDRTEAFF.